Listed below are T cell receptor beta chains from one sample, sequenced in a study of sequential checkpoint blockade in melanoma. Sequencing used immunoSEQ multiplex PCR; TCRdb keeps in-frame clones, though not all of them. The data hold some 5,800 clones, with around nine tenths observed a single time. Sequenced material: CD8+ T cells sorted from blood (inferred from file names), taken from a patient given nivolumab and ipilimumab in sequence. All receptors derive from a human donor with melanoma. Each CDR3 is given with its conserved first and last residue. D genes are given only for firm matches. Not all rows give a size; the values are once, few, many and, for expanded clones, a class.

j_call,v_call,d_call,clone_size,cdr3_aa,cdr3_nt
TRBJ2-3,TRBV5-1,.,.,CASSPVRVTDTDTQYF,TGCGCCAGCAGCCCCGTGCGGGTTACGGACACAGATACGCAGTATTTT
TRBJ1-1,TRBV7-9,TRBD1,.,CASSQGQGARSTEAFF,TGTGCCAGCAGCCAGGGACAGGGGGCGCGTTCCACTGAAGCTTTCTTT
TRBJ1-5,TRBV28,.,.,CASSEAGNQPQHF,TGTGCCAGCTCTGAAGCGGGCAATCAGCCCCAGCATTTT
TRBJ1-1,TRBV12-5,.,.,CASGLWPDTEAFF,TGTGCTAGTGGTTTGTGGCCTGACACTGAAGCTTTCTTT
TRBJ2-7,TRBV5-1,TRBD1,once,CASSKTGVYEQYF,TGCGCCAGCAGCAAAACAGGGGTCTACGAGCAGTACTTC
TRBJ2-6,TRBV5-4,.,.,CASSWTETYSGANVLTF,TGTGCCAGCAGCTGGACAGAGACTTACTCTGGGGCCAACGTCCTGACTTTC
TRBJ2-7,TRBV4-1,TRBD1,.,CASSQVNRGRLTYEQYF,TGCGCCAGCAGCCAAGTTAACAGGGGGCGGTTGACCTACGAGCAGTACTTC
TRBJ1-5,TRBV5-8,.,.,CASSFFSGDNQPQHF,TGTGCCAGCAGCTTTTTTTCAGGGGACAATCAGCCCCAGCATTTT
TRBJ2-1,TRBV5-8,.,.,CASSLAGFNEQFF,TGTGCCAGCAGCTTGGCGGGTTTCAATGAGCAGTTCTTC
TRBJ2-3,TRBV6-6,TRBD2,.,CASSLAGEADTQYF,TGTGCCAGCAGTTTGGCGGGAGAAGCAGATACGCAGTATTTT
TRBJ2-1,TRBV25-1,TRBD1,few,CASSEWDRVGDEQFF,TGTGCCAGCAGTGAATGGGACAGGGTCGGGGATGAGCAGTTCTTC
TRBJ1-2,TRBV5-1,.,.,CASSLGQRLGSYGYTF,TGCGCCAGCAGCCTAGGACAGCGCCTAGGCTCCTATGGCTACACCTTC
TRBJ2-7,TRBV29-1,.,.,CSVEDPIGYEQYF,TGCAGCGTTGAAGACCCGATCGGGTACGAGCAGTACTTC
TRBJ1-2,TRBV5-5,.,.,CASSPDSGGYGYTF,TGTGCCAGCAGCCCAGACAGTGGTGGCTATGGCTACACCTTC
TRBJ2-7,TRBV19,.,.,CASSVFSNYEQYF,TGTGCCAGTAGCGTTTTTAGTAACTACGAGCAGTACTTC
TRBJ1-1,TRBV6-6,TRBD1,.,CASRFLGGDSNTEAFF,TGTGCCAGCAGATTCCTCGGGGGGGACAGCAACACTGAAGCTTTCTTT
TRBJ2-3,TRBV10-3,.,.,CAISGEIKTDTQYF,TGTGCCATCAGTGGCGAAATAAAGACAGATACGCAGTATTTT
TRBJ2-1,TRBV4-1,.,.,CASSNIAEDSYNEQFF,TGCGCCAGCAGCAATATAGCGGAAGACTCCTACAATGAGCAGTTCTTC
TRBJ2-7,TRBV15,.,.,CATSILTGRYYEQYF,TGTGCCACCAGCATTTTGACAGGCCGGTACTACGAGCAGTACTTC
TRBJ1-2,TRBV27,TRBD1,.,CASSLGQGNYGYTF,TGTGCCAGCAGTTTAGGACAGGGTAACTATGGCTACACCTTC
TRBJ2-3,TRBV29-1,TRBD2,.,CSVEVGGDYTDTQYF,TGCAGCGTTGAAGTTGGGGGGGACTACACAGATACGCAGTATTTT
TRBJ2-2,TRBV12-5,.,.,CASGLGQAGELFF,TGTGCTAGTGGTTTGGGACAGGCCGGGGAGCTGTTTTTT
TRBJ2-7,TRBV7-2,.,few,CASSLGGGISYEQYF,TGTGCCAGCAGCTTAGGTGGAGGGATCTCCTACGAGCAGTACTTC
TRBJ2-7,TRBV7-3,.,.,CASSLIGGETYEQYF,TGTGCCAGCAGCTTAATCGGCGGGGAAACCTACGAGCAGTACTTC
TRBJ1-2,TRBV19,.,once,CASSILSREGHGYTF,TGTGCCAGTAGTATTCTTAGTCGGGAGGGGCATGGCTACACCTTC
TRBJ2-7,TRBV19,TRBD2,.,CASSQTSGNPYEQYF,TGTGCCAGTAGCCAAACTAGCGGGAACCCCTACGAGCAGTACTTC
TRBJ2-7,TRBV30,.,.,CASTGPVEQYF,TGTGCCTCGACAGGACCGGTGGAGCAGTACTTC
TRBJ1-3,TRBV19,.,.,CASSLHPGRGQGSGNTIYF,TGTGCCAGTAGTCTCCACCCCGGACGGGGACAAGGATCTGGAAACACCATATATTTT
TRBJ2-7,TRBV4-1,TRBD2,.,CASSQVQREGSYEQYF,TGCGCCAGCAGCCAAGTCCAGCGGGAGGGTTCCTACGAGCAGTACTTC
TRBJ2-3,TRBV9,.,.,CASSAGSGGWDTQYF,TGTGCCAGCAGCGCAGGTAGCGGAGGTTGGGATACGCAGTATTTT
TRBJ2-2,TRBV4-1,.,.,CASSQVSGALTGELFF,TGCGCCAGCAGCCAAGTTTCAGGGGCCCTCACCGGGGAGCTGTTTTTT
TRBJ2-1,TRBV27,TRBD2,.,CASSFSSGRGNEQFF,TGTGCCAGCAGTTTCTCTAGCGGGAGGGGGAATGAGCAGTTCTTC
TRBJ1-3,TRBV4-1,TRBD1,few,CASSRETGTGNTIYF,TGCGCCAGCAGTCGGGAGACAGGGACTGGAAACACCATATATTTT
TRBJ2-7,TRBV19,TRBD2,.,CASTGLAGENSYEQYF,TGTGCCAGCACGGGACTAGCGGGAGAAAATTCCTACGAGCAGTACTTC
TRBJ1-4,TRBV13,.,once,CASSFRDRLRVEKLFF,TGTGCCAGCAGCTTCCGAGACAGGCTCCGGGTTGAAAAACTGTTTTTT
TRBJ2-7,TRBV7-9,.,.,CASSPDNYEQYF,TGTGCCAGCAGCCCAGACAACTACGAGCAGTACTTC
TRBJ2-1,TRBV7-9,TRBD1,.,CASSSAGTGGWDEQFF,TGTGCCAGCAGCTCGGCCGGGACAGGGGGATGGGATGAGCAGTTCTTC
TRBJ1-1,TRBV5-5,.,.,CASSLSGVNTEAFF,TGTGCCAGCAGCTTATCGGGGGTGAACACTGAAGCTTTCTTT
TRBJ2-7,TRBV7-3,.,.,CASSLRQNYEQYF,TGTGCCAGCAGCTTACGACAGAACTACGAGCAGTACTTC
TRBJ2-2,TRBV7-3,.,.,CASTTGTGELFF,TGTGCCAGCACGACAGGAACCGGGGAGCTGTTTTTT
TRBJ1-3,TRBV4-2,TRBD1,once,CASSQDGTVIYSDTIYF,TGTGCCAGCAGCCAAGATGGGACAGTCATTTACAGCGACACCATATATTTT
TRBJ2-2,TRBV4-1,.,.,CASSPSSMNTGELFF,TGCGCCAGCAGCCCTTCTAGCATGAACACCGGGGAGCTGTTTTTT
TRBJ2-7,TRBV7-9,.,.,CASSSPSAQGIYEQYF,TGTGCCAGCAGCTCGCCTAGCGCCCAAGGTATATACGAGCAGTACTTC
TRBJ2-7,TRBV6-1,TRBD1,.,CASSEIGGPYEQYF,TGTGCCAGCAGTGAAATAGGGGGCCCCTACGAGCAGTACTTC
TRBJ2-1,TRBV27,.,.,CASSLQGPYNEQFF,TGTGCCAGCAGTTTACAGGGGCCATACAATGAGCAGTTCTTC
TRBJ1-6,TRBV28,.,.,CASSLIGRVDYNSPLHF,TGTGCCAGCAGTTTAATTGGGAGGGTCGACTATAATTCACCCCTCCACTTT
TRBJ2-7,TRBV11-2,TRBD2,.,CASNPGLAAYEQYF,TGTGCCAGCAACCCGGGACTAGCGGCCTACGAGCAGTACTTC
TRBJ2-1,TRBV10-3,.,once,CAIRREVPNEQFF,TGTGCCATCAGGAGGGAGGTCCCAAATGAGCAGTTCTTC
TRBJ2-7,TRBV10-3,.,.,CAISESRAGEQYF,TGTGCCATCAGTGAGTCCAGGGCTGGTGAGCAGTACTTC
TRBJ1-2,TRBV7-2,.,.,CASLQGGYTF,TGTGCCAGCCTTCAGGGTGGCTACACCTTC
TRBJ2-4,TRBV5-4,TRBD1,.,CASSPRQGLGVDIQYF,TGTGCCAGCAGCCCTCGACAGGGCCTAGGGGTAGACATTCAGTACTTC
TRBJ2-2,TRBV5-5,.,few,CASTAFHRPNTGELFF,TGTGCCAGCACCGCTTTCCACAGACCGAACACCGGGGAGCTGTTTTTT
TRBJ2-3,TRBV5-1,TRBD2,.,CASSSSGRADTQYF,TGCGCCAGCAGCTCTAGCGGGAGGGCAGATACGCAGTATTTT
TRBJ2-1,TRBV11-3,.,.,CASSLGRQPQFF,TGTGCCAGCAGCTTAGGTCGACAGCCGCAGTTCTTC
TRBJ1-4,TRBV19,.,.,CASSHREKLFF,TGTGCCAGTAGTCATCGGGAAAAACTGTTTTTT
TRBJ1-3,TRBV11-2,.,.,CASRKTVAGNTIYF,TGTGCCAGCAGAAAGACAGTGGCTGGAAACACCATATATTTT
TRBJ2-3,TRBV7-8,TRBD2,.,CASSSTSGKADTQYF,TGTGCCAGCAGCTCGACTAGCGGGAAAGCAGATACGCAGTATTTT
TRBJ2-1,TRBV4-1,.,.,CASSNLVRGGEQFF,TGCGCCAGCAGTAACCTAGTTAGAGGGGGTGAGCAGTTCTTC
TRBJ2-4,TRBV4-2,.,.,CASSQVGGLAKNIQYF,TGTGCCAGCAGCCAAGTCGGCGGTCTAGCCAAAAACATTCAGTACTTC